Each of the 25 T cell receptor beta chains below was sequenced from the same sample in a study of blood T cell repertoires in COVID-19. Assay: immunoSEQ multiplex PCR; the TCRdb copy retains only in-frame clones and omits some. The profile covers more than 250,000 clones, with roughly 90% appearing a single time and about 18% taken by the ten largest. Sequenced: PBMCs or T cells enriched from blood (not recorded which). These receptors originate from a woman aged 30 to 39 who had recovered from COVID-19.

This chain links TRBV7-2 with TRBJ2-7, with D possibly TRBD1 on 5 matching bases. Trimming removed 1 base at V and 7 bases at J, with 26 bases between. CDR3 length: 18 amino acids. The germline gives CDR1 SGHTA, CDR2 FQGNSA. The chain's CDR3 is CASSLVSPAQGLNWEQYF. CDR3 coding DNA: TGTGCCAGCAGCTTAGTCTCCCCTGCCCAGGGCCTGAACTGGGAGCAGTACTTC. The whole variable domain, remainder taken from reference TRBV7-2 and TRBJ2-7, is GAGVSQSPSNKVTEKGKDVELRCDPISGHTALYWYRQSLGQGLEFLIYFQGNSAPDKSGLPSDRFSAERTGGSVSTLTIQRTQQEDSAVYLCASSLVSPAQGLNWEQYFGPGTRLTVT.

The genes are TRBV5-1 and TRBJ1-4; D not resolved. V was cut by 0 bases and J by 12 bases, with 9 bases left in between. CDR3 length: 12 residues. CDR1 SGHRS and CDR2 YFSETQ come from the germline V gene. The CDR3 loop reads CASSLDREELFF. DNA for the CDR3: TGCGCCAGCAGCTTGGATAGGGAGGAACTGTTTTTT.

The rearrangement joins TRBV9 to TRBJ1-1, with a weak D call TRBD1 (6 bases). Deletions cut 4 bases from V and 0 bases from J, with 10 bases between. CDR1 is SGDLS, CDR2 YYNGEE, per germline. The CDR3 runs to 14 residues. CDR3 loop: CASSPQGMNTEAFF. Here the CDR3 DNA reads TGTGCCAGCAGCCCACAGGGTATGAACACTGAAGCTTTCTTT.

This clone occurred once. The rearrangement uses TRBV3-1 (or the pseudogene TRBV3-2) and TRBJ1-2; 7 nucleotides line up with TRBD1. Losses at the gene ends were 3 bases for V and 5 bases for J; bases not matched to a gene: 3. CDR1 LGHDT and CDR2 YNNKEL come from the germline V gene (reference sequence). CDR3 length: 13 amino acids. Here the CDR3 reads CASSHRDSYGYTF. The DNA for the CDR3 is TGTGCCAGCAGCCACCGGGACAGTTATGGCTACACCTTC.

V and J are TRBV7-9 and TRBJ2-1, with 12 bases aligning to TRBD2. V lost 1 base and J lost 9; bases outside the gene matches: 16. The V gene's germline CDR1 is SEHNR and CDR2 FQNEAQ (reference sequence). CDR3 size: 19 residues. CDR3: CASSLVQLRLAGVWGEQFF. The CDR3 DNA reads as TGTGCCAGCAGCTTAGTTCAACTGAGACTAGCGGGGGTTTGGGGTGAGCAGTTCTTC.

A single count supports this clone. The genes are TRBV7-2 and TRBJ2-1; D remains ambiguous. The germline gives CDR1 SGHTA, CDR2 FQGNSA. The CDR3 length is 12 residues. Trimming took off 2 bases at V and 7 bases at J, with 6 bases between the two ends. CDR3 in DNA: TGTGCCAGCAGCTTACGAGGAAATGAGCAGTTCTTC. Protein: CASSLRGNEQFF. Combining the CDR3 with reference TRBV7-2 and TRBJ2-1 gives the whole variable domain GAGVSQSPSNKVTEKGKDVELRCDPISGHTALYWYRQSLGQGLEFLIYFQGNSAPDKSGLPSDRFSAERTGGSVSTLTIQRTQQEDSAVYLCASSLRGNEQFFGPGTRLTVL.

The CDR3 region has the DNA TGTGCCAGCAGCGTAGCTGCAGGGGCGGGTAACTATGGCTACACCTTC. Translating gives CASSVAAGAGNYGYTF. The J gene is TRBJ1-2, the V gene TRBV9; perhaps TRBD1 as D (6 bases). V was cut by 0 bases and J by 1 base, with 13 bases left in between. Per germline, CDR1 SGDLS and CDR2 YYNGEE. This CDR3 has 16 amino acids.

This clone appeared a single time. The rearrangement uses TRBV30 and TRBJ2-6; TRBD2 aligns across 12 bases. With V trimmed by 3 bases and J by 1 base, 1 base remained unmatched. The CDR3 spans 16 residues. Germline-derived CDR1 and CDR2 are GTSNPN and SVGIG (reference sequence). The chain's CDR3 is CAWRLAGGSGANVLTF. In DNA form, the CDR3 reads TGTGCCTGGAGACTAGCGGGGGGTTCTGGGGCCAACGTCCTGACTTTC. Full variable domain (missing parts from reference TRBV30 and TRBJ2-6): SQTIHQWPATLVQPVGSPLSLECTVEGTSNPNLYWYRQAAGRGLQLLFYSVGIGQISSEVPQNLSASRPQDRQFILSSKKLLLSDSGFYLCAWRLAGGSGANVLTFGAGSRLTVL.

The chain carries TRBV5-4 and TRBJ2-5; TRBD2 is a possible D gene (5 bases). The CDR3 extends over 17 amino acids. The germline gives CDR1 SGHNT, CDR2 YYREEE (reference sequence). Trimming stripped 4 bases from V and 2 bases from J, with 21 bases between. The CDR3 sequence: CASSIWLAGRAQETQYF. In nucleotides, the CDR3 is TGTGCCAGCAGCATTTGGCTGGCGGGTCGGGCACAAGAGACCCAGTACTTC.

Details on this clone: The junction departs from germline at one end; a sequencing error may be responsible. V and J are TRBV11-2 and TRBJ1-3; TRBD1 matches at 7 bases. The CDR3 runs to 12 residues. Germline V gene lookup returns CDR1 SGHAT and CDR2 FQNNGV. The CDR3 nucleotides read TGTGCCAGCAGCCTCGCCCCACCGGGACAGTACTTT. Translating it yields CASSLAPPGQYF.

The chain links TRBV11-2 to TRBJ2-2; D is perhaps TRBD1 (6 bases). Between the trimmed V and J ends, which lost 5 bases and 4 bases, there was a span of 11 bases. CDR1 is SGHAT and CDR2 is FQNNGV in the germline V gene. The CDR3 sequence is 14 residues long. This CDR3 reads CASSTLTGTGELFF. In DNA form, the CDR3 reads TGTGCCAGCAGCACCCTGACAGGCACCGGGGAGCTGTTTTTT.

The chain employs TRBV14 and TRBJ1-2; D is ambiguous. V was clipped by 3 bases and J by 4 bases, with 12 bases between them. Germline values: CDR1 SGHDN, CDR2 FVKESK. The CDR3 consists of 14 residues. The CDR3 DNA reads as TGTGCCAGCAGCCACCGCGACATATCCTATGGCTACACCTTC. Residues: CASSHRDISYGYTF.

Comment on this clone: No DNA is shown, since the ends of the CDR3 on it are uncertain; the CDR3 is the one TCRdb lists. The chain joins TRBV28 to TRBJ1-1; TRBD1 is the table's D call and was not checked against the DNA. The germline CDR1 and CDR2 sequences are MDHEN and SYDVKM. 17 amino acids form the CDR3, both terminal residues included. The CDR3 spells CASSSSTEHKMNTEAFF.

CDR3 coding DNA: TGTGCCAGTTGGGGTACAGGGCCCGAAAAACTGTTTTTT. This sequence encodes CASWGTGPEKLFF. The chain links TRBV28 to TRBJ1-4; tentatively, D is TRBD1 (6 bases). CDR1 and CDR2 from the germline V gene are MDHEN and SYDVKM. With 9 bases removed from V and 8 bases from J, the gap between germline ends came to 16 bases. The CDR3 consists of 13 residues.

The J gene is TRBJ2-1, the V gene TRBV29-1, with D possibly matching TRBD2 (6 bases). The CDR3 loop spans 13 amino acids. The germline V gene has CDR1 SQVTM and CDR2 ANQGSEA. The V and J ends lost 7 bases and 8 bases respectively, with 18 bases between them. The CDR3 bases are TGCAGCGCTCCGGGGGTTGACACCGATGAGCAGTTCTTC. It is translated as CSAPGVDTDEQFF.

In nucleotides, the CDR3 is TGTGCCAGCAGTTTAGACTCGCTAGCGGGACGTGAGCAGTTCTTC. Its translation: CASSLDSLAGREQFF. The genes are TRBV28 and TRBJ2-1, with TRBD2 matching over 9 bases. CDR3 length equals 15 residues. V gave up 2 bases and J gave up 9 bases; unmatched junction bases: 8. Germline V gene sequence: CDR1 MDHEN, CDR2 SYDVKM.

The CDR3 nucleotides are TGTGCCAGCAGCCACACAGATACGCAGTATTTT. Its translation: CASSHTDTQYF. This rearrangement joins TRBV6-5 to TRBJ2-3; D remains ambiguous. V was cut by 6 bases and J by 2 bases, with 3 bases left in between. The V gene's germline CDR1 is MNHEY and CDR2 SVGAGI. This CDR3 spans 11 amino acids.

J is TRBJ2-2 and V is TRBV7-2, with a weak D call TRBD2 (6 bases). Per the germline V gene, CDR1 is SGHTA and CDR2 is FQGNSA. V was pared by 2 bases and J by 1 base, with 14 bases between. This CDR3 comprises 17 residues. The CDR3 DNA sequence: TGTGCCAGCAGCTTATGGGCGGGAACCTTGAACACCGGGGAGCTGTTTTTT. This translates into CASSLWAGTLNTGELFF.

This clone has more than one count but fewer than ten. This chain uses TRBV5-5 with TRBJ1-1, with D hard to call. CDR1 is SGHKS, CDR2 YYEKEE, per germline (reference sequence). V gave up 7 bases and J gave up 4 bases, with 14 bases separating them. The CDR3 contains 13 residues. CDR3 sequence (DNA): TGTGCCAGCTCAATGAGGTTTCCCACTGAAGCTTTCTTT. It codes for CASSMRFPTEAFF.

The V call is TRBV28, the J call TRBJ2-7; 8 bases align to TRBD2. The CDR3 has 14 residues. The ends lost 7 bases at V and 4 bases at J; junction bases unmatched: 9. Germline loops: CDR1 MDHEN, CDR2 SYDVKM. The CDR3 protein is CASTRGGDGYEQYF. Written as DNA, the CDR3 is TGTGCCAGCACCCGGGGGGGGGATGGGTACGAGCAGTACTTC.

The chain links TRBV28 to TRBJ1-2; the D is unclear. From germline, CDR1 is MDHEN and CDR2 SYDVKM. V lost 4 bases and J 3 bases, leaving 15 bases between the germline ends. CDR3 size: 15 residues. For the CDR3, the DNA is TGTGCCAGCAGTTCTGGCGGCGCTAAGCACTATGGCTACACCTTC. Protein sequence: CASSSGGAKHYGYTF.

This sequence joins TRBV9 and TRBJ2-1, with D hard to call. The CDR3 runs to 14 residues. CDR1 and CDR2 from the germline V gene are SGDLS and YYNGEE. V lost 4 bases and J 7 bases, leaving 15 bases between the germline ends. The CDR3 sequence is CASSPSGLMNEQFF. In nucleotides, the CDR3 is TGTGCCAGCAGCCCTTCGGGTCTCATGAATGAGCAGTTCTTC.

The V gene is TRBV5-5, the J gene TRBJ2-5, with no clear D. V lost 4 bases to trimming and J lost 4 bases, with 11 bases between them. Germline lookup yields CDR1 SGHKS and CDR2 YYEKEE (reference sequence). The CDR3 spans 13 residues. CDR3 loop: CASSHVNRETQYF. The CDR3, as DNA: TGTGCCAGCAGCCATGTTAATAGAGAGACCCAGTACTTC.

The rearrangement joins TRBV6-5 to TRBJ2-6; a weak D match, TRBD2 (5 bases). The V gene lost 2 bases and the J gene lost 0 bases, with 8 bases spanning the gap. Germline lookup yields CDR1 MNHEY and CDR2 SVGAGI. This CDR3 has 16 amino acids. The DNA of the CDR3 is TGTGCCAGCAGTTACCCCCGGGACTCTGGGGCCAACGTCCTGACTTTC. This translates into CASSYPRDSGANVLTF.

The CDR3 DNA reads as TGTGCCAGCAGAAGGGGGACGAACCAGCCCCAGCATTTT. As protein: CASRRGTNQPQHF. This chain connects TRBV7-9 to TRBJ1-5, with a tentative D call TRBD1 (6 bases). Germline loops: CDR1 SEHNR, CDR2 FQNEAQ (reference sequence). Deletions cut 6 bases from V and 7 bases from J, with 13 bases between. This CDR3 comprises 13 residues.